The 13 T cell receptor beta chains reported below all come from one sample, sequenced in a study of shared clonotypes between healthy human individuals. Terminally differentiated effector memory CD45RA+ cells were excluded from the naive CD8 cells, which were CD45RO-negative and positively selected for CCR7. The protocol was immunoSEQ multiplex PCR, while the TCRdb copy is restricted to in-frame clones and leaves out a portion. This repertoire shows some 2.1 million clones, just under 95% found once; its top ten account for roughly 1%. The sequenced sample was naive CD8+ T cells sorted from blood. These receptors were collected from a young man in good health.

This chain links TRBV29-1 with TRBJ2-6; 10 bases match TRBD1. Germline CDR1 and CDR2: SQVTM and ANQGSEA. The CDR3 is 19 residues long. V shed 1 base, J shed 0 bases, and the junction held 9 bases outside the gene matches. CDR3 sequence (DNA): TGCAGCGTTGAAGTAGGGGCCGGGACAGGGGACTCTGGGGCCAACGTCCTGACTTTC. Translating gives CSVEVGAGTGDSGANVLTF.

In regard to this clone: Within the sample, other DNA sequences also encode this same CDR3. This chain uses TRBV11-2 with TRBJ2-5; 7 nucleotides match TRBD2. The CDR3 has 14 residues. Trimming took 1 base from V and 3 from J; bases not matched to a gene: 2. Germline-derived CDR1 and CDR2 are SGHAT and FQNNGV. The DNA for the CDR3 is TGTGCCAGCAGCTTAGTGGCGGGGGAAGAGACCCAGTACTTC. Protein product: CASSLVAGEETQYF.

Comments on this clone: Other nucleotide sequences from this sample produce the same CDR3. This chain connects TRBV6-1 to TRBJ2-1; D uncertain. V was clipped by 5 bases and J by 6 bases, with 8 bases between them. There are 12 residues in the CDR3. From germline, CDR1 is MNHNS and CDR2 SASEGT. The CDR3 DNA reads TGTGCCAGCAGTCCGGTAGGCAATGAGCAGTTCTTC. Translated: CASSPVGNEQFF.

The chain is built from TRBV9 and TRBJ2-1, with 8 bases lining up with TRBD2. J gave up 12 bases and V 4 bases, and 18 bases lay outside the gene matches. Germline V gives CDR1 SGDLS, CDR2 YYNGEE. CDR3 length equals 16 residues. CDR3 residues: CASSTPGTSPTQGQFF. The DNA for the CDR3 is TGTGCCAGCAGCACCCCCGGGACTAGTCCGACCCAGGGGCAGTTCTTC. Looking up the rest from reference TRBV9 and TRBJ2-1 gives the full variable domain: DSGVTQTPKHLITATGQRVTLRCSPRSGDLSVYWYQQSLDQGLQFLIQYYNGEERAKGNILERFSAQQFPDLHSELNLSSLELGDSALYFCASSTPGTSPTQGQFFGPGTRLTVL.

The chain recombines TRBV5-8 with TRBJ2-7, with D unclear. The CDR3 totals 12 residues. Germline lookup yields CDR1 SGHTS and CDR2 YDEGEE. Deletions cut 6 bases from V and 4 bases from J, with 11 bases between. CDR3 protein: CASNVHLYEQYF. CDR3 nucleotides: TGTGCCAGCAACGTCCATCTTTACGAGCAGTACTTC.

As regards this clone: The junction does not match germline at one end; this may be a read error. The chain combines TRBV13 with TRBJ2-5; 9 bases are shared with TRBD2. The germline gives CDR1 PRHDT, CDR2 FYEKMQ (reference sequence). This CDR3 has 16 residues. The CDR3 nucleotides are TGTGCCAGCAGCTTAGTCGGCTCTAGCGGGGAAGAGACCCGGTACTTC. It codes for CASSLVGSSGEETRYF.

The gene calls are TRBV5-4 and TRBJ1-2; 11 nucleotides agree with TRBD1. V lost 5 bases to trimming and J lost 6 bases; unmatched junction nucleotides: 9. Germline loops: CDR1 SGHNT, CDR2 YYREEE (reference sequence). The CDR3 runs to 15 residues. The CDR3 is CASRAGTGGKDGYTF. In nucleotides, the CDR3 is TGTGCCAGCAGGGCCGGGACAGGGGGAAAGGATGGCTACACCTTC.

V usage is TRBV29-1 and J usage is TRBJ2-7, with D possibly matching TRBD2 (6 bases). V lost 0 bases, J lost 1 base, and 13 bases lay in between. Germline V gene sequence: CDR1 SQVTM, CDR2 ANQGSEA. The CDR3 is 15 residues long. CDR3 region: CSVEDRGSQSYEQYF. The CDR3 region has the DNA TGCAGCGTTGAAGATCGGGGGTCCCAGTCCTACGAGCAGTACTTC.

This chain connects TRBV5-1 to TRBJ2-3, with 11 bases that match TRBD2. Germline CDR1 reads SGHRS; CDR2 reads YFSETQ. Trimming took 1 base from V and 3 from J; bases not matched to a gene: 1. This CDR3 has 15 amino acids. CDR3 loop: CASSLTSGGTDTQYF. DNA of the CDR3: TGCGCCAGCAGCTTGACTAGCGGGGGAACAGATACGCAGTATTTT.

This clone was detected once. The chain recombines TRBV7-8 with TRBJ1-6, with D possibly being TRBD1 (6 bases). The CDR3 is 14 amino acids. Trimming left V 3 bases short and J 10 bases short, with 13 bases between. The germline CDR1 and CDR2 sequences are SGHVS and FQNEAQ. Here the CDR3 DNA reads TGTGCCAGCAGCTTGGGCAGGGGCGGGTCACCCCTCCACTTT. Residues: CASSLGRGGSPLHF.

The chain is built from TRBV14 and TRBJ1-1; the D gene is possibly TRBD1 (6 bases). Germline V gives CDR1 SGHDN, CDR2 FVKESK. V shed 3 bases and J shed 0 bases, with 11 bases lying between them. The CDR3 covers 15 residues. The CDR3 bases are TGTGCCAGCAGCCAGCTGGGGGGCCTGAACACTGAAGCTTTCTTT. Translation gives CASSQLGGLNTEAFF.

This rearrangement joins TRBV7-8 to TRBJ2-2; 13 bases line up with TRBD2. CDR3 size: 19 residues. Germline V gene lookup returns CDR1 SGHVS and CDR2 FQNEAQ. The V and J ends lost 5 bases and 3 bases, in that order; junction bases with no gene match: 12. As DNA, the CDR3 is TGTGCCAGCAGCACCGGACTAGCGGGAGCGAACTCCTACACCGGGGAGCTGTTTTTT. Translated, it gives CASSTGLAGANSYTGELFF. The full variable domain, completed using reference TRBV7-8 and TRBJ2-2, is GAGVSQSPRYKVAKRGQDVALRCDPISGHVSLFWYQQALGQGPEFLTYFQNEAQLDKSGLPSDRFFAERPEGSVSTLKIQRTQQEDSAVYLCASSTGLAGANSYTGELFFGEGSRLTVL.

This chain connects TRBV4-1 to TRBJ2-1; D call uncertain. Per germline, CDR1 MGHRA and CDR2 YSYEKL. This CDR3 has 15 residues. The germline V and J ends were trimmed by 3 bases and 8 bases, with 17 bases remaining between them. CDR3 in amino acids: CASSHYISTNYEQFF. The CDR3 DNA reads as TGCGCCAGCAGCCACTATATATCGACAAACTATGAGCAGTTCTTC.